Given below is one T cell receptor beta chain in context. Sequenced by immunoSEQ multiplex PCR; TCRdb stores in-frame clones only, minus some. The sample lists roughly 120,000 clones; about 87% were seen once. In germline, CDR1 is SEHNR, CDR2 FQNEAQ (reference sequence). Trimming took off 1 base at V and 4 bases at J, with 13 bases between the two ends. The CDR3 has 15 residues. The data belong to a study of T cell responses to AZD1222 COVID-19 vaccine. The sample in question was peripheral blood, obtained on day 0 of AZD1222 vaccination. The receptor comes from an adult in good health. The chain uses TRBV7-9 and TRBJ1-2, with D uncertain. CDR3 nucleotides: TGTGCCAGCAGCTTAGACCTTACCAGTAGCTATGGCTACACCTTC. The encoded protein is CASSLDLTSSYGYTF.